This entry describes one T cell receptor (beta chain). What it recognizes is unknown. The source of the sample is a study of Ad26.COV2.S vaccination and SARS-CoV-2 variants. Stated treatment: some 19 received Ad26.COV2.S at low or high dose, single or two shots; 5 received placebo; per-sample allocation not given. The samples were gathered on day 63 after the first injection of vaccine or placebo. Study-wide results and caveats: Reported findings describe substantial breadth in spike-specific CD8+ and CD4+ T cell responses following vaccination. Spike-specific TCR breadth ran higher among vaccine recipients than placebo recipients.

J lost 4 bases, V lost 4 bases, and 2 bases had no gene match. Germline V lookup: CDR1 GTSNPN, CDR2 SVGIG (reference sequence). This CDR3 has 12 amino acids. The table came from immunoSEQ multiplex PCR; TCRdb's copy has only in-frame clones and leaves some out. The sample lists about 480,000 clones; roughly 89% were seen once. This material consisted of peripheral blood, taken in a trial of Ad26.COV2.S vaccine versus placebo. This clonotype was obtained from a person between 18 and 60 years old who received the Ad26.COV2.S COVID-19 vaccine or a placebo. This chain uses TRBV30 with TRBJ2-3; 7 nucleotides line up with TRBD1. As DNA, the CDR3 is TGTGCCTGGACTGGGACAGCAGATACGCAGTATTTT. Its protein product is CAWTGTADTQYF.